This T cell receptor beta chain is from a study of pediatric ulcerative colitis. Notes on the study in general: Blood-rectal clonal overlap within each person was significantly higher in ulcerative colitis patients than controls. Blood samples from a couple of patients yielded substantially fewer templates and were excluded from blood-rectal overlap analysis.

Before the diagnostic colonoscopy, ulcerative colitis patients were free of immunosuppressive medication. Each sample received Survey-level depth of up to 500,000 reads. Here immunoSEQ multiplex PCR was the method, and the copy in TCRdb shows in-frame clones only, minus some. In the table there are approximately 14,000 clones, 70% to 90% of which are singletons. Of note for this clone: Antigen: not known.

Sequencing was performed on blood. This TCR was recovered from a boy aged 5-17 years with moderate ulcerative colitis.

CDR3 sequence reads: CASSLMGGTDTQYF. For the CDR3, the DNA is TGTGCCAGCAGCTTAATGGGGGGCACAGATACGCAGTATTTT. The chain has TRBV7-3 and TRBJ2-3; D is tentatively TRBD1 or TRBD2 (5 bases each). V was clipped by 1 base and J by 1 base, with 6 bases between them. In germline, CDR1 is SGHTA, CDR2 FQGTGA. This CDR3 region has 14 residues.